Sequencing of this T cell receptor (beta chain) was carried out in a study of blood T cell repertoires in COVID-19 (dated by TCRdb to the early 2020s). Looking at the study overall: Collaborator samples came from the United States, Italy and Spain and covered acute and convalescent phases of COVID-19. The repertoires were made available in a free public database intended to serve as a resource for research on the immune response to SARS-CoV-2. The material from the prospective study consisted of cDNA or gDNA derived from T cells, B-cell-depleted T cells, or PBMCs. Samples were obtained from the ongoing ImmuneRACE study (first 160 participants) and from some 1,200 subjects provided by 6 global collaborators. Deeply sampled blood TCRbeta repertoires from subjects exposed to, actively infected with, or recovered from COVID-19 were included in the dataset. A de-identified subject ID, COVID-19 status, age in years and sex were almost always included in the sample metadata. Where available, HLA class I and class II types were taken from metadata supplied by the sample provider and were not determined by assay-based typing.

The CDR3 sequence holds 14 residues, the cysteine and phenylalanine included. Of the read, only the CDR3 DNA is kept; its 42 bases are in frame from base 1. The V end loses 4 bases and the J end loses 1 base, and a stretch of 10 bases separates them. From a lookup of the germline V gene, CDR1 and CDR2 are ENHRY and SYGVKD. TCRbeta CDR3 regions were amplified from genomic DNA using the immunoSEQ Assay, a bias-controlled multiplex PCR. On the study's bioinformatics: Within the assay, amplification of reference gene primers was used to estimate how many nucleated cells each sample contained. To quantify the absolute abundance of each unique TCRbeta CDR3 rearrangement, sequence reads were collapsed and filtered. For each sample, productive Simpson clonality was calculated by taking the square root of Simpson's diversity index across productive rearrangements. TCRdb mirrors the immuneACCESS table, restricted to in-frame sequences. Some clones are absent from its copies; in checked studies, under half trace to an unresolved V gene, and the reason for the others is unknown. That table is the source of V, J and clone size, and D and trimming were worked out from the DNA. Within this sample are under 250,000 clones, with roughly 87% of them counted one time only. Of the sample, 10% to 13% is held by the ten largest clones.

Participants in the prospective study were enrolled through a virtual design, were aged about 18 to 89 years, and lived in about two dozen United States geographic areas. Cohort assignment in the prospective study relied on participant-reported clinical history from a screening survey and a study questionnaire. Recovered participants in ImmuneRACE Cohort 3 were defined by two consecutive negative NP/OP PCR tests, clearance by a healthcare professional, or resolution of symptoms. Mobile phlebotomists in the prospective study collected whole blood, serum and a nasopharyngeal or oropharyngeal swab from every participant. Prospective study participants could optionally give additional blood draws and questionnaires over a roughly 2-month period. Blood samples from the prospective study were shipped frozen or at room temperature prior to DNA extraction. What the work shows at the level of the full study, not this receptor alone: The quantity of clinical and demographic metadata differed by source and by participant and was supplied without curation.

On this clone itself: No antigen is known for it. No per-base quality is available; no much larger clone lies one base away.

The rearranged segments are TRBV10-3 and TRBJ1-2, with the D segment identity uncertain. The specimen was PBMCs or T cells enriched from blood (not recorded which). The receptor was derived from a man aged 25 to 40 who had recovered from COVID-19. The CDR3 in this case is CAISAGQINYGYTF. The DNA reads as follows: TGTGCCATCAGTGCTGGTCAGATTAACTATGGCTACACCTTC.